One T cell receptor (beta chain) is described in this entry. Authors' processing steps: Scientists estimated how many nucleated cells there were by amplifying reference gene primers. Method: immunoSEQ multiplex PCR; TCRdb's copy keeps in-frame clones and lacks some. V, J and clone size derive from that table, while D and trimming were established from the DNA sequence. This sample has approximately 190,000 clones, with about 90% found just once. This sample is part of a study of blood T cell repertoires in COVID-19. Study context: Samples came from the United States, Italy and Spain, spanning acute and convalescent COVID-19. From T cells, B-cell-depleted T cells, or PBMCs came the material, which was cDNA or gDNA.

Germline CDR1 is SQVTM and CDR2 is ANQGSEA. This CDR3 region has 13 residues. J gave up 5 bases and V 5 bases, and 9 bases lay outside the gene matches. The specimen sequenced was peripheral blood. This chain joins TRBV29-1 and TRBJ2-7, with 7 bases that match TRBD1. The clonotype comes from a man in his sixties with active or convalescent COVID-19. CDR3 sequence: CSVPGQRLDEQYF. DNA of the CDR3: TGCAGCGTTCCGGGACAGCGCCTGGACGAGCAGTACTTC.